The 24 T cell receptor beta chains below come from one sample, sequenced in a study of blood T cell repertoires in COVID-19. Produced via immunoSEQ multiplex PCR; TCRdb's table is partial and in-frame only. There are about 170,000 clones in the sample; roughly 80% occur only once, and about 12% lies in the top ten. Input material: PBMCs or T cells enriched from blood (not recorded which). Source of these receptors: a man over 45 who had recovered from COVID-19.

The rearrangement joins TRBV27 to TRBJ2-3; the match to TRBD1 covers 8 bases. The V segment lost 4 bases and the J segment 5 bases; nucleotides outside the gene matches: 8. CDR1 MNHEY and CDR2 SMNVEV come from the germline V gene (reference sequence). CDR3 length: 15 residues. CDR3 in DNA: TGTGCCAGCAGTTCATGGACAGGGTGGGGAGATACGCAGTATTTT. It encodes CASSSWTGWGDTQYF.

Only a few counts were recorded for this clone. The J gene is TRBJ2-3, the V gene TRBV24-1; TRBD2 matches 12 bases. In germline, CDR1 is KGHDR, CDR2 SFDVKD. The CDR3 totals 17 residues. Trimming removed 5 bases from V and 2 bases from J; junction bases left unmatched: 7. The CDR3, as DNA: TGTGCCACCAGTGGGGTGACTAGCGGGGGCCTCACAGATACGCAGTATTTT. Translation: CATSGVTSGGLTDTQYF.

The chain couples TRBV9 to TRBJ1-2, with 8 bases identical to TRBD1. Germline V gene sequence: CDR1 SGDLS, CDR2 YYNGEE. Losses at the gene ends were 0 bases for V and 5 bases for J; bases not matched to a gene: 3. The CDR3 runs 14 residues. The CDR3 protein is CASSVDQGAYGYTF. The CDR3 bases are TGTGCCAGCAGCGTAGATCAGGGGGCGTATGGCTACACCTTC. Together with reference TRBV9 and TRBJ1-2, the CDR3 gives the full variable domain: DSGVTQTPKHLITATGQRVTLRCSPRSGDLSVYWYQQSLDQGLQFLIQYYNGEERAKGNILERFSAQQFPDLHSELNLSSLELGDSALYFCASSVDQGAYGYTFGSGTRLTVV.

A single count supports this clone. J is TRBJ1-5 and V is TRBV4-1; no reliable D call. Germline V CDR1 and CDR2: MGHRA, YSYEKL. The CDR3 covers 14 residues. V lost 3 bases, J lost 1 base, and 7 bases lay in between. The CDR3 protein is CASSQPGSNQPQHF. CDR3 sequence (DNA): TGCGCCAGCAGCCAGCCGGGAAGCAATCAGCCCCAGCATTTT.

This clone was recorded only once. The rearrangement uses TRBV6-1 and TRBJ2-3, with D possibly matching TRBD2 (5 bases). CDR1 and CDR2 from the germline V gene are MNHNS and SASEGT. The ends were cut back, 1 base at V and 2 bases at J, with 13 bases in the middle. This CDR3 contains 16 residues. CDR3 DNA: TGTGCCAGCAGTGAAGGGGCTAGCTTACTCACAGATACGCAGTATTTT. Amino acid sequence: CASSEGASLLTDTQYF.

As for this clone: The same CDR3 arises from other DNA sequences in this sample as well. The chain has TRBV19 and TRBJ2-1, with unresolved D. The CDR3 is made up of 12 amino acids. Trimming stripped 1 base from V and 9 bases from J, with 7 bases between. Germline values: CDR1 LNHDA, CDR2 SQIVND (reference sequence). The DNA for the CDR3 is TGTGCCAGTAGTATAGGTGGCCCTGAGCAGTTCTTC. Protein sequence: CASSIGGPEQFF.

In DNA, the CDR3 is TGTGCCAGCAGCTTAAACAGAAAGGATGGCTACACCTTC. Amino acids: CASSLNRKDGYTF. The rearrangement links TRBV11-2 to TRBJ1-2; D gene ambiguous. The germline CDR1 and CDR2 sequences are SGHAT and FQNNGV. Trimming removed 2 bases from V and 6 bases from J, with 10 bases in between. This CDR3 has 13 amino acids.

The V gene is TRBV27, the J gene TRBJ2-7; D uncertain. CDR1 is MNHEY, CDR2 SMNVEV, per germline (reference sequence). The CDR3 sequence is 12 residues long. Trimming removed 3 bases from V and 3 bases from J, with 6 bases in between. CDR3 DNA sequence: TGTGCCAGCAGTTTCTATGGCTACGAGCAGTACTTC. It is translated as CASSFYGYEQYF.

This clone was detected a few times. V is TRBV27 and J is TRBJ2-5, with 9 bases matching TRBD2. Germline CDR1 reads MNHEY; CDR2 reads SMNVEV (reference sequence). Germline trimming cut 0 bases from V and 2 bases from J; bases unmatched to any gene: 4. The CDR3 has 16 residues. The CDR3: CASSLSASGAQETQYF. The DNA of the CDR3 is TGTGCCAGCAGTTTATCGGCTAGCGGGGCACAAGAGACCCAGTACTTC.

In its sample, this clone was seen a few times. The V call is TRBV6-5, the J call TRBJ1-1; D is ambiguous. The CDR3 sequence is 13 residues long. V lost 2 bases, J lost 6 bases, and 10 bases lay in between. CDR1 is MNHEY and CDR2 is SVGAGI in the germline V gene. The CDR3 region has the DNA TGTGCCAGCAGTTACCACCTCCAGGCTGAAGCTTTCTTT. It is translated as CASSYHLQAEAFF.

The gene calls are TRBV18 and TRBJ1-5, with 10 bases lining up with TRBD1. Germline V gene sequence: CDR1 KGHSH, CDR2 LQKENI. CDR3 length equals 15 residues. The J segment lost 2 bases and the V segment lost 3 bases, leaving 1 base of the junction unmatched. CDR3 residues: CASSPGTGGNQPQHF. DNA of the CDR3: TGTGCCAGCTCACCCGGGACAGGGGGCAATCAGCCCCAGCATTTT.

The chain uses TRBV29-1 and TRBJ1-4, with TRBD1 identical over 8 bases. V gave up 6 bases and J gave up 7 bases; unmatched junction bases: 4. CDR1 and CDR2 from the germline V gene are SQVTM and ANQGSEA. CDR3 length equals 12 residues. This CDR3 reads CSVLGQGEKLFF. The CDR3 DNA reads TGCAGCGTGCTCGGACAGGGTGAAAAACTGTTTTTT.

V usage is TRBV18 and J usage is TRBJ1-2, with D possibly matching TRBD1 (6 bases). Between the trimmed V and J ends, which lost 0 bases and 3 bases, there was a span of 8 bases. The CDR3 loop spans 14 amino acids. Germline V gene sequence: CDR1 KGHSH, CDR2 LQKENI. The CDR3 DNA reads TGTGCCAGCTCACCACCGAACAGGGACTATGGCTACACCTTC. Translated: CASSPPNRDYGYTF. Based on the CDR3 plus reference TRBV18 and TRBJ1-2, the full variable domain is NAGVMQNPRHLVRRRGQEARLRCSPMKGHSHVYWYRQLPEEGLKFMVYLQKENIIDESGMPKERFSAEFPKEGPSILRIQQVVRGDSAAYFCASSPPNRDYGYTFGSGTRLTVV.

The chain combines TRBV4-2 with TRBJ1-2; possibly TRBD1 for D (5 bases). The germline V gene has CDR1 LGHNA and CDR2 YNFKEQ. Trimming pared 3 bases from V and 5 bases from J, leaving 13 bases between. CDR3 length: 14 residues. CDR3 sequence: CASSQTQGGYGYTF. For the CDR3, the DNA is TGTGCCAGCAGCCAGACGCAGGGTGGTTATGGCTACACCTTC.

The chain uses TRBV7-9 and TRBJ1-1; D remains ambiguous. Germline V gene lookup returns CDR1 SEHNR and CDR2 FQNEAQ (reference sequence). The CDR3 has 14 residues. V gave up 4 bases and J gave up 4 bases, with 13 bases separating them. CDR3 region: CASSSRGWTTEAFF. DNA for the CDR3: TGTGCCAGCAGCTCCCGGGGTTGGACCACTGAAGCTTTCTTT.

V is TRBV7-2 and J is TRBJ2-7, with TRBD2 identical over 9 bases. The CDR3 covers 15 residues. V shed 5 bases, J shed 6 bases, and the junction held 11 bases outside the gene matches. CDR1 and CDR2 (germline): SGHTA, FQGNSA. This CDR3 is CASSGFTGLAGEQYF. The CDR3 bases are TGTGCCAGCAGCGGCTTTACGGGACTAGCCGGCGAGCAGTACTTC.

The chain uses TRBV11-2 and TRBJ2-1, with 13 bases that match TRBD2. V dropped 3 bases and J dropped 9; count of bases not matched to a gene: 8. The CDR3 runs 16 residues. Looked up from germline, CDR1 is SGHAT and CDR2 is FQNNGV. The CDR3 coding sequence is TGTGCCAGCAGCTTTGGGACTAGCGGGAATGTCCGTGAGCAGTTCTTC. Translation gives CASSFGTSGNVREQFF. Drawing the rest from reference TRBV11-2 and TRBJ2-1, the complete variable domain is EAGVAQSPRYKIIEKRQSVAFWCNPISGHATLYWYQQILGQGPKLLIQFQNNGVVDDSQLPKDRFSAERLKGVDSTLKIQPAKLEDSAVYLCASSFGTSGNVREQFFGPGTRLTVL.

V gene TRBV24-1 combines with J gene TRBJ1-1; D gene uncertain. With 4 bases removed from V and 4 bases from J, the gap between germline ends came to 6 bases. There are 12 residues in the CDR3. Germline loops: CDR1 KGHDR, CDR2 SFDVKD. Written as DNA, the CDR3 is TGTGCCACCAGTGACCCTAGCACTGAAGCTTTCTTT. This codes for CATSDPSTEAFF.

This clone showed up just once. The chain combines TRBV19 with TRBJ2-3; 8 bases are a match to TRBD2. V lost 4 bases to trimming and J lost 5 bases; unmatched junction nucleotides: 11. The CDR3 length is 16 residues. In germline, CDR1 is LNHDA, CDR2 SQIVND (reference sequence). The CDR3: CASSTGPGGAKDTQYF. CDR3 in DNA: TGTGCCAGTAGTACCGGCCCCGGGGGGGCTAAAGATACGCAGTATTTT.

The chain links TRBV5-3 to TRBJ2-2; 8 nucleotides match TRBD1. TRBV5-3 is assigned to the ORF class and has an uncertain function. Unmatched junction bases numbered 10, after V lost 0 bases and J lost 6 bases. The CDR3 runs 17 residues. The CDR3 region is CARSLGGQASRAGELFF. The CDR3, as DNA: TGTGCCAGAAGCTTGGGGGGACAGGCTTCCCGCGCCGGGGAGCTGTTTTTT.

CDR3 sequence reads: CAISESGLAGAEGDTQYF. The DNA for the CDR3 is TGTGCCATCAGTGAGTCCGGACTAGCGGGGGCCGAGGGAGATACGCAGTATTTT. The chain joins TRBV10-3 to TRBJ2-3; 13 nucleotides align to TRBD2. The germline gives CDR1 ENHRY, CDR2 SYGVKD. V lost 0 bases to trimming and J lost 5 bases; unmatched junction nucleotides: 8. This CDR3 comprises 18 residues.

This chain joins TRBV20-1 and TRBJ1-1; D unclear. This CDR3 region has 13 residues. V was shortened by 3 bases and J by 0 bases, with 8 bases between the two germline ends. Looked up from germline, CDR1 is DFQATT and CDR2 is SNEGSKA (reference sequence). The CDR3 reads CSASWQVNTEAFF. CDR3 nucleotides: TGCAGTGCTAGTTGGCAGGTGAACACTGAAGCTTTCTTT.

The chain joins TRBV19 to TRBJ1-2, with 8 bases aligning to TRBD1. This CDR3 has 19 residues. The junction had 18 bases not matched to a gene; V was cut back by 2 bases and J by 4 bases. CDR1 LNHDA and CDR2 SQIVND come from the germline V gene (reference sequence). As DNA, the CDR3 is TGTGCCAGTAGTATAAGTTTCTCCTTGGACAGGGTTTCTATCTATGGCTACACCTTC. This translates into CASSISFSLDRVSIYGYTF. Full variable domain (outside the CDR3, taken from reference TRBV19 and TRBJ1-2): DGGITQSPKYLFRKEGQNVTLSCEQNLNHDAMYWYRQDPGQGLRLIYYSQIVNDFQKGDIAEGYSVSREKKESFPLTVTSAQKNPTAFYLCASSISFSLDRVSIYGYTFGSGTRLTVV.

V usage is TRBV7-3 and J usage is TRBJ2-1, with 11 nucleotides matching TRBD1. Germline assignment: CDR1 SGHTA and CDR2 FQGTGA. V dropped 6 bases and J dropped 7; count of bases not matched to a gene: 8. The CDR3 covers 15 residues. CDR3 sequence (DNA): TGTGCCAGCAGTACTCCGGGACAGGGGGGGAATGAGCAGTTCTTC. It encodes CASSTPGQGGNEQFF.